The 7 T cell receptor beta chains reported below all come from one sample, sequenced in a study of vaccination and CD4 T cells after COVID-19. Antigens for these TCRs are unknown. Specified treatment: roughly ten-day PBMC culture with coronavirus spike peptide pools or control peptides (ViraFEST assay). At the Johns Hopkins FTIC core, DNA taken from cultured CD4+ T cells was sequenced by way of the Oncomine TCR Beta short-read assay. MiXCR, applied by TCRdb to the PCR reads, yields one record per CDR3 protein. The table has roughly 14,000 distinct CDR3 sequences, approximately 40% seen once. What was sequenced was CD4+ T cells from blood, cultured in vitro. Receptors were obtained from a human donor who had recovered from COVID-19.

This clonotype was picked up a small number of times. The genes are TRBV20-1 and TRBJ1-2, with D possibly TRBD1 on 6 matching bases. CDR1 is DFQATT, CDR2 SNEGSKA, per germline (reference sequence). The CDR3 totals 13 residues. Trimming removed 1 base from V and 7 bases from J, with 13 bases in between. CDR3 sequence (DNA): TGCAGTGCTAGAGTTCAACAGGGTGGTGGCTACACCTTC. Encoded protein: CSARVQQGGGYTF.

This clonotype has just a few counts. The genes are TRBV21-1 and TRBJ2-2; TRBD1, as called in the table, went unchecked against the DNA. TRBV21-1 corresponds to a pseudogene. This CDR3 spans 15 amino acids. The CDR3 DNA sequence: TGTGCCAGCAGCAAACTGCCGGGGGGTACCGGGGAGCTGTTTTTT. It encodes CASSKLPGGTGELFF.

This clonotype was seen a few times. The V and J genes are TRBV19 and TRBJ1-5; possible D gene TRBD1, 6 bases. This CDR3 spans 16 amino acids. The germline V gene encodes CDR1 LNHDA and CDR2 SQIVND (reference sequence). V was trimmed by 3 bases and J by 6 bases, leaving 18 bases between them. CDR3 sequence (DNA): TGTGCCAGTAGTATGGGATTGGGCAGGGGAGGTCAGCCCCAGCATTTT. It is translated as CASSMGLGRGGQPQHF.

The chain carries TRBV2 and TRBJ1-5, with 8 bases lining up with TRBD1. J lost 3 bases, V lost 6 bases, and 4 bases had no gene match. Looked up from germline, CDR1 is SNHLY and CDR2 is FYNNEI. This CDR3 spans 14 amino acids. Written as DNA, the CDR3 is TGTGCCAGCAGGCAGGACAGGGTCAATCAGCCCCAGCATTTT. Translation: CASRQDRVNQPQHF.

This clonotype was found a few times. The chain recombines TRBV18 with TRBJ2-1, with 11 bases aligning to TRBD2. The germline V gene has CDR1 KGHSH and CDR2 LQKENI. V shed 5 bases and J 4 bases; nucleotides not matched to a gene: 4. The CDR3 has 15 residues. This CDR3 is CASSELAGAYNEQFF. The CDR3 nucleotides are TGTGCCAGCTCAGAACTAGCGGGGGCTTACAATGAGCAGTTCTTC.

This clonotype was detected a few times. The rearrangement joins TRBV6-2 or TRBV6-3 to TRBJ1-2, with 9 nucleotides matching TRBD1. With 7 bases clipped from V and 5 bases from J, the junction kept 11 bases outside the gene matches. CDR1 MNHEY and CDR2 SVGEGT come from the germline V gene. The CDR3 runs 15 residues. The CDR3 nucleotides are TGTGCCAGCACCACAAGGGACAGGGTTCGGTATGGCTACACCTTC. The encoded protein is CASTTRDRVRYGYTF.

The chain is built from TRBV7-9 and TRBJ2-5; 8 bases fit TRBD1. The V gene end was trimmed by 1 base and the J gene end by 5 bases; junction bases not matched to a gene: 6. The CDR3 spans 15 residues. CDR1 and CDR2 from the germline V gene are SEHNR and FQNEAQ (reference sequence). The CDR3 is CASSLGLTGVETQYF. The CDR3 nucleotides are TGTGCCAGCAGCTTAGGGCTGACAGGGGTCGAGACCCAGTACTTC.